This T cell receptor (beta chain) stems from a study of vaccination and CD4 T cells after COVID-19. Study overall: The convalescent population consisted of six males and four females, two of whom were of Hispanic ethnicity.

About this clonotype: The antigen is unknown.

Specified treatment: roughly 10-day PBMC culture with coronavirus spike peptide pools or control peptides (ViraFEST assay). Cultured CD4+ T-cell DNA underwent Oncomine TCR Beta short-read sequencing. In TCRdb, the PCR reads were re-called with MiXCR into one record per CDR3 protein. The sample contains roughly 16,000 distinct CDR3 sequences, 45% to 50% of which appear only once. The CDR3 has 12 residues. Germline V gene lookup returns CDR1 GTSNPN and CDR2 SVGIG (reference sequence). Deletions cut 4 bases from V and 11 bases from J, with 17 bases between. This receptor was obtained from a human donor who had recovered from COVID-19. J is TRBJ1-2 and V is TRBV30; maybe TRBD1 (6 bases). The specimen was CD4+ T cells from blood, cultured in vitro. CDR3 residues: CAWKGGPLGYTF. For the CDR3, the DNA is TGTGCCTGGAAGGGGGGCCCTTTGGGGTACACCTTC.